One and the same sample provided the 16 T cell receptor beta chains below, sequenced in a study of blood T cell repertoires in COVID-19. Sequenced by immunoSEQ multiplex PCR; TCRdb stores in-frame clones only, minus some. The table includes approximately 230,000 clones, approximately 90% detected once. Sequencing used PBMCs or T cells enriched from blood (not recorded which). The receptors derive from a man aged 35 to 55 who had recovered from COVID-19.

Here the CDR3 reads CASSENVGATEAFF. CDR3 DNA sequence: TGTGCCAGCTCCGAAAACGTTGGGGCAACTGAAGCTTTCTTT. The chain uses TRBV6-5 and TRBJ1-1, with D perhaps matching TRBD1 (5 bases). The V and J ends lost 8 bases and 5 bases respectively, with 18 bases between them. CDR3 length equals 14 residues. CDR1 and CDR2 from the germline V gene are MNHEY and SVGAGI.

The V and J genes are TRBV5-4 and TRBJ2-7; no clear D. This CDR3 contains 13 residues. Trimming took off 0 bases at V and 2 bases at J, with 6 bases between the two ends. Per germline, CDR1 SGHNT and CDR2 YYREEE (reference sequence). CDR3: CASSLGPTYEQYF. The CDR3 bases are TGTGCCAGCAGCTTGGGCCCTACCTACGAGCAGTACTTC.

The V gene is TRBV28, the J gene TRBJ2-3; a weak D match, TRBD2 (5 bases). Germline CDR1 and CDR2: MDHEN and SYDVKM. The CDR3 runs 14 residues. V lost 4 bases and J lost 2, with 10 bases in between. The DNA of the CDR3 is TGTGCCAGCAGTTCAGTGGAGGACACAGATACGCAGTATTTT. Residues: CASSSVEDTDTQYF.

This clone has just a few counts. The chain joins TRBV7-9 to TRBJ1-2, with 7 bases aligning to TRBD1. J lost 5 bases, V lost 5 bases, and 17 bases had no gene match. CDR1 is SEHNR and CDR2 is FQNEAQ in the germline V gene (reference sequence). This CDR3 is built from 17 residues. CDR3 residues: CASSPSAGRQGPYGYTF. The CDR3 DNA reads as TGTGCCAGCAGCCCTAGCGCGGGAAGACAGGGCCCGTATGGCTACACCTTC.

The J gene is TRBJ1-2, the V gene TRBV9, with D perhaps matching TRBD1 (5 bases). The CDR3 totals 13 residues. Germline loops: CDR1 SGDLS, CDR2 YYNGEE. The V end lost 6 bases, the J end lost 1 base, and 10 bases lay between the germline ends. CDR3 protein: CASTPDNNYGYTF. CDR3 nucleotides: TGTGCCAGCACCCCGGACAATAACTATGGCTACACCTTC.

V usage is TRBV9 and J usage is TRBJ2-5, with a weak D call TRBD2 (6 bases). Germline V CDR1 and CDR2: SGDLS, YYNGEE. The length of the CDR3 is 15 residues. The ends were cut back, 4 bases at V and 3 bases at J, with 16 bases in the middle. CDR3 nucleotides: TGTGCCAGCAGCTCCTCCGGGACTCAGAAAGAGACCCAGTACTTC. This codes for CASSSSGTQKETQYF.

The chain recombines TRBV30 with TRBJ1-5, with 8 bases lining up with TRBD1. V lost 5 bases, J lost 0 bases, and 12 bases stayed unmatched. The germline V gene has CDR1 GTSNPN and CDR2 SVGIG (reference sequence). The CDR3 runs 17 residues. The chain's CDR3 is CAWDRGQAGYSNQPQHF. CDR3 coding DNA: TGTGCCTGGGACCGGGGACAGGCGGGATATAGCAATCAGCCCCAGCATTTT.

The chain carries TRBV15 and TRBJ2-7; 8 bases agree with TRBD1. The CDR3 sequence is 15 residues long. Germline V gives CDR1 LNHNV, CDR2 YYDKDF (reference sequence). J lost 3 bases, V lost 2 bases, and 6 bases had no gene match. The CDR3 loop reads CATSRPPQGVYEQYF. The CDR3 DNA sequence: TGTGCCACCAGCAGACCACCACAGGGGGTCTACGAGCAGTACTTC.

Comments on this clone: Mismatch with germline at one junction end may stem from a read error. The rearrangement links TRBV7-7 to TRBJ2-3; D uncertain. From germline, CDR1 is SSHAT and CDR2 FNYEAQ (reference sequence). CDR3 length equals 13 residues. In DNA form, the CDR3 reads TGTGCTAGCAGCTTAGGGTCGGCAGATACGCAGTATTTT. Translation gives CASSLGSADTQYF.

This chain links TRBV11-2 with TRBJ2-3; D unresolved. Germline V CDR1 and CDR2: SGHAT, FQNNGV. V gave up 5 bases and J gave up 0 bases, with 9 bases separating them. The CDR3 runs 14 residues. The CDR3 loop is CASSRSVSTDTQYF. The DNA of the CDR3 is TGTGCCAGCAGCCGGAGCGTAAGCACAGATACGCAGTATTTT.

The chain is built from TRBV27 and TRBJ1-5; 7 bases line up with TRBD1. Germline trimming cut 5 bases from V and 3 bases from J; bases unmatched to any gene: 7. This CDR3 is 15 amino acids long. The germline V gene encodes CDR1 MNHEY and CDR2 SMNVEV (reference sequence). The CDR3 here is CASSDGTAPNQPQHF. CDR3 DNA: TGTGCCAGCAGTGATGGGACAGCCCCCAATCAGCCCCAGCATTTT.

Written as DNA, the CDR3 is TGTGCCAGCAGGGCCATCCGGGACTCAGGGAGTGGCTACACCTTC. As protein: CASRAIRDSGSGYTF. The J gene is TRBJ1-2, the V gene TRBV2; a weak D match, TRBD1 (5 bases). Per germline, CDR1 SNHLY and CDR2 FYNNEI. V was shortened by 6 bases and J by 7 bases, with 21 bases between the two germline ends. The CDR3 loop spans 15 amino acids. Drawing the rest from reference TRBV2 and TRBJ1-2, the complete variable domain is EPEVTQTPSHQVTQMGQEVILRCVPISNHLYFYWYRQILGQKVEFLVSFYNNEISEKSEIFDDQFSVERPDGSNFTLKIRSTKLEDSAMYFCASRAIRDSGSGYTFGSGTRLTVV.

The chain employs TRBV14 and TRBJ1-2; 10 nucleotides match TRBD1. CDR1 SGHDN and CDR2 FVKESK come from the germline V gene. The CDR3 is 16 residues long. Unmatched junction bases numbered 11, after V lost 6 bases and J lost 4 bases. CDR3 protein: CASRRRDRGRAYGYTF. The CDR3 bases are TGTGCCAGCAGACGACGAGACAGGGGGCGCGCCTATGGCTACACCTTC.

The chain couples TRBV18 to TRBJ1-1, with TRBD1 matching 8 bases. The CDR3 has 16 amino acids. Germline V CDR1 and CDR2: KGHSH, LQKENI. V trimming: 4 bases; J trimming: 5 bases; junction bases outside the gene matches: 12. DNA for the CDR3: TGTGCCAGCTCACGACGCCTCGGACAGGGTGAAACTGAAGCTTTCTTT. Translating gives CASSRRLGQGETEAFF.

The chain is built from TRBV3-1 (or the pseudogene TRBV3-2) and TRBJ1-2; the D is unclear. The V and J ends lost 5 bases and 1 base respectively, with 11 bases between them. The CDR3 spans 14 residues. Germline loops: CDR1 LGHDT, CDR2 YNNKEL (reference sequence). The CDR3 sequence: CASSIEAVNYGYTF. The CDR3 region has the DNA TGTGCCAGCAGCATAGAGGCAGTTAACTATGGCTACACCTTC.

This CDR3 reads CAISGTLNNEQYF. CDR3 DNA sequence: TGTGCCATCAGCGGTACACTAAATAACGAGCAGTACTTC. The chain couples TRBV10-3 to TRBJ2-7; unclear D gene. Germline assignment: CDR1 ENHRY and CDR2 SYGVKD. The CDR3 runs 13 residues. V was cut by 6 bases and J by 5 bases, with 14 bases left in between.